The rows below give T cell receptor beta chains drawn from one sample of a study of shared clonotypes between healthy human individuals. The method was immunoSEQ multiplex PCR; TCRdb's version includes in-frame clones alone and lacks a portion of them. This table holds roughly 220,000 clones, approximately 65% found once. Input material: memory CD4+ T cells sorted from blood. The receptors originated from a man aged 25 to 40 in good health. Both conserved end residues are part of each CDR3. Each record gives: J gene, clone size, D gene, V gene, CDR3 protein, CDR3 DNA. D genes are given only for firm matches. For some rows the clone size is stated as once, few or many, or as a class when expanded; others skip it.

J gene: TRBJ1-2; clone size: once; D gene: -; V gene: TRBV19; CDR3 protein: CASSMQPGGYTF; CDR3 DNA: TGTGCCAGTAGTATGCAACCGGGAGGCTACACCTTC
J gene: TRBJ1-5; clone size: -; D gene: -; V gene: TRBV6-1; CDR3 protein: CASSEVLLGSQPQHF; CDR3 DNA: TGTGCCAGCAGTGAAGTATTGCTTGGTTCCCAGCCCCAGCATTTT
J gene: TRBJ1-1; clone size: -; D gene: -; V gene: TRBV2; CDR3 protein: CASSGDTNTEAFF; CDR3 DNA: TGTGCCAGCAGTGGCGACACAAACACTGAAGCTTTCTTT
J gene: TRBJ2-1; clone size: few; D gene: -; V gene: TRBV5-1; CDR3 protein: CASSFANEQFF; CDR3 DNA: TGCGCCAGCAGCTTTGCGAATGAGCAGTTCTTC
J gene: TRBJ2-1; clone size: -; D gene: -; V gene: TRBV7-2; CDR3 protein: CASSLVGGGLFGEQFF; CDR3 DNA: TGTGCCAGCAGCTTAGTGGGGGGCGGGCTCTTCGGTGAGCAGTTCTTC
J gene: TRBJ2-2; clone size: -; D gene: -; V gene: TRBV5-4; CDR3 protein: CASSLEAGMNTGELFF; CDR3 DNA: TGTGCCAGCAGCTTGGAGGCAGGGATGAACACCGGGGAGCTGTTTTTT
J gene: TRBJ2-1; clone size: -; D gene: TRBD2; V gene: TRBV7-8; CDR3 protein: CASSLVAGGENEQFF; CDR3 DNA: TGTGCCAGCAGCTTGGTAGCGGGAGGTGAAAATGAGCAGTTCTTC
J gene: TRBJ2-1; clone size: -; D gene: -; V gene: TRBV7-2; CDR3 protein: CASSLGLYNEQFF; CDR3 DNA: TGTGCCAGCAGCTTGGGTTTATACAATGAGCAGTTCTTC
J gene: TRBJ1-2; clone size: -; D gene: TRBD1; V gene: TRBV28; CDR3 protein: CASSITGGGYTF; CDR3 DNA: TGTGCCAGCAGTATAACAGGGGGCGGCTACACCTTC
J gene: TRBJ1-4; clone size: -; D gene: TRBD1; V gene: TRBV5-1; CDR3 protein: CASSELTGDNEKLFF; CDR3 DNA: TGCGCCAGCAGCGAGTTGACAGGGGATAATGAAAAACTGTTTTTT
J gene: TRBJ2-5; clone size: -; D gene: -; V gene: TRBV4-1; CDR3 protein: CASRQSSNQETQYF; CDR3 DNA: TGCGCCAGCAGGCAGTCAAGTAACCAAGAGACCCAGTACTTC
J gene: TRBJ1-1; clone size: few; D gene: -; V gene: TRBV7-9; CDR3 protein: CASSVDNGLTNTEAFF; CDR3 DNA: TGTGCCAGCAGCGTCGACAATGGGCTAACGAACACTGAAGCTTTCTTT
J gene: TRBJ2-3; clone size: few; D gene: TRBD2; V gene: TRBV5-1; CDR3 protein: CASSLTSGTDTQYF; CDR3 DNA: TGCGCCAGCAGCTTGACTAGCGGCACAGATACGCAGTATTTT
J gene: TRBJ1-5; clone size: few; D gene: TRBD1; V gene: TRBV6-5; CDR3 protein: CASRLTGAGNQPQHF; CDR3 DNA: TGTGCCAGCAGACTGACAGGGGCGGGCAATCAGCCCCAGCATTTT
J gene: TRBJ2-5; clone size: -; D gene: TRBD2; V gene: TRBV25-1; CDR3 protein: CASSDVAGSLVQETQYF; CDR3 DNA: TGTGCCAGCAGTGATGTAGCGGGATCTTTAGTCCAAGAGACCCAGTACTTC
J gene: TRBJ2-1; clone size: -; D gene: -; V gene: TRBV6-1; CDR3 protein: CASSYLGSPFF; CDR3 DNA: TGTGCCAGCAGTTATTTGGGCAGCCCGTTCTTC
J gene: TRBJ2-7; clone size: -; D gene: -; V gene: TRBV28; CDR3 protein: CASRKRQGRSGSTYEQYF; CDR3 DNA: TGTGCCAGCAGGAAAAGACAGGGGAGAAGCGGGAGCACCTACGAGCAGTACTTC
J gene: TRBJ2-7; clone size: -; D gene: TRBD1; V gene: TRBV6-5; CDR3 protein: CASSRQGSYEQYF; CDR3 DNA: TGTGCCAGCAGCCGACAGGGTTCCTACGAGCAGTACTTC
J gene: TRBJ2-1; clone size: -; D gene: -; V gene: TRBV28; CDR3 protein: CASIKGRGWEQFF; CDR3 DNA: TGTGCCAGCATCAAGGGCAGGGGCTGGGAGCAGTTCTTC
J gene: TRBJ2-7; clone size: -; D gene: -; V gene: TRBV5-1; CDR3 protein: CASSWNQGGGYEQYF; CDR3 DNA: TGCGCCAGCAGCTGGAACCAGGGAGGAGGCTACGAGCAGTACTTC
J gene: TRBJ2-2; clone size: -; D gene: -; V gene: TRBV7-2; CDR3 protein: CASSFGPGELFF; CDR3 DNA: TGTGCCAGCAGCTTTGGGCCGGGGGAGCTGTTTTTT
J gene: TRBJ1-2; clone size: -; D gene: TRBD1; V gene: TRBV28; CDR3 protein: CASSPGAGTGAGGYTF; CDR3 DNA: TGTGCCAGCAGTCCTGGGGCCGGGACAGGGGCTGGAGGCTACACCTTC
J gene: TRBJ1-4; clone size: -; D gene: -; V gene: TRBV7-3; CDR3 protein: CASSLFLAEKLFF; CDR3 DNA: TGTGCCAGCAGCTTATTCTTGGCGGAAAAACTGTTTTTT
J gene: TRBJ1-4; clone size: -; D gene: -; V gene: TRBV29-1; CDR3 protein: CSVDFQGSEKLFF; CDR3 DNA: TGCAGCGTTGATTTCCAGGGTAGTGAAAAACTGTTTTTT
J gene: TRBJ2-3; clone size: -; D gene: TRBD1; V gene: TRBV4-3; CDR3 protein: CASSPAPGTGTDTQYF; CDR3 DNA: TGCGCCAGCAGTCCTGCTCCGGGGACAGGCACAGATACGCAGTATTTT
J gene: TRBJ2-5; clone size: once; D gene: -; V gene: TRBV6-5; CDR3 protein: CASKPGRGETQYF; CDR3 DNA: TGTGCCAGCAAGCCGGGACGGGGCGAGACCCAGTACTTC
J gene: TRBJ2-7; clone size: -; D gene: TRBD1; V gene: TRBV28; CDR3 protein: CASSPPGTVLYEQYF; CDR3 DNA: TGTGCCAGCAGTCCCCCCGGGACAGTCCTCTACGAGCAGTACTTC
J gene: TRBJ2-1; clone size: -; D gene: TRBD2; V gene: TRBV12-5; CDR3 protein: CASGQSGGRSYNEQFF; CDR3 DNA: TGTGCTAGTGGCCAGAGCGGGGGACGATCCTACAATGAGCAGTTCTTC
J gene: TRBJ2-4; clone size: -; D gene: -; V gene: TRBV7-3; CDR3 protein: CASSLKGREDIQYF; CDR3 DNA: TGTGCCAGCAGCTTAAAAGGGCGCGAGGACATTCAGTACTTC
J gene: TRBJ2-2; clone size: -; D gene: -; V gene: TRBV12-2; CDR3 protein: CASRLRGRQTGELFF; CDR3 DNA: TGTGCAAGTCGCTTACGCGGGAGACAGACCGGGGAGCTGTTTTTT
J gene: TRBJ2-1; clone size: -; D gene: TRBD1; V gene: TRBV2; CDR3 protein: CASNPGQGRWNEQFF; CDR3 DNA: TGTGCCAGCAATCCGGGACAGGGAAGGTGGAATGAGCAGTTCTTC
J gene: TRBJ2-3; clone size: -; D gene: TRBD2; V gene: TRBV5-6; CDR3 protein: CASSFIGGASGSDTQYF; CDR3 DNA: TGTGCCAGCAGCTTTATTGGTGGGGCTAGCGGGAGCGATACGCAGTATTTT
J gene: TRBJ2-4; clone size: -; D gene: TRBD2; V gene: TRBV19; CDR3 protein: CASSKRAGLDLAKNIQYF; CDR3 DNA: TGTGCCAGTAGTAAGCGAGCGGGATTAGACTTGGCCAAAAACATTCAGTACTTC
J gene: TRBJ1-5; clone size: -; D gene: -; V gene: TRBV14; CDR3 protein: CASSQVRDSNQPQHF; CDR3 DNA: TGTGCCAGCAGCCAAGTGAGGGATAGCAATCAGCCCCAGCATTTT
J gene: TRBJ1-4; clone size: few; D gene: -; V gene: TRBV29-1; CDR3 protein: CSAGYGEKLFF; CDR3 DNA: TGCAGCGCCGGGTATGGAGAAAAACTGTTTTTT
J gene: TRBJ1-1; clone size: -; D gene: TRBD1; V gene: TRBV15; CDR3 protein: CATSRITGTGGTEAFF; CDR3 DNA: TGTGCCACCAGCAGAATTACCGGGACAGGGGGAACTGAAGCTTTCTTT
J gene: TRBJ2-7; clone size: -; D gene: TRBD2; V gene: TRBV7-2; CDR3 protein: CASSFGTSPLYEQYF; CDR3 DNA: TGTGCCAGCAGCTTCGGGACTAGCCCGCTCTACGAGCAGTACTTC
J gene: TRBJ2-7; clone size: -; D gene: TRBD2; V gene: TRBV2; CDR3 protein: CASSSSGRLEQYF; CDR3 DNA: TGTGCCAGCAGCTCTAGCGGGAGACTCGAGCAGTACTTC
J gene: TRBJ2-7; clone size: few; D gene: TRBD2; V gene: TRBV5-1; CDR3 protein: CASRLAGGPYEQYF; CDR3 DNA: TGCGCCAGCAGGCTAGCGGGTGGCCCCTACGAGCAGTACTTC
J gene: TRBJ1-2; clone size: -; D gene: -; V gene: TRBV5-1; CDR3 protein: CASSPSGDYGYTF; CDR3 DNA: TGCGCCAGCAGCCCGTCGGGGGACTATGGCTACACCTTC
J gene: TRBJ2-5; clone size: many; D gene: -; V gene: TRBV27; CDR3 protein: CASSPMGGTQYF; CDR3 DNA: TGTGCCAGCAGTCCGATGGGTGGGACCCAGTACTTC